These 18 T cell receptor beta chains were all obtained from the same sample, sequenced in a study of blood T cell repertoires in COVID-19. Clones were sequenced by immunoSEQ multiplex PCR, and TCRdb holds only the in-frame ones, with some missing. The sample comprises 350,000 to 400,000 clones, around 87% of which are singletons, and approximately 1% rests with the top ten. Sequencing used PBMCs or T cells enriched from blood (not recorded which). These receptors all come from a man aged 18-30 years who had recovered from COVID-19.

The V call is TRBV6-2 or TRBV6-3, the J call TRBJ1-2; the D gene is possibly TRBD1 (5 bases). This CDR3 is 18 amino acids long. Trimming left V 5 bases short and J 8 bases short, with 30 bases between. Germline CDR1 reads MNHEY; CDR2 reads SVGEGT. CDR3 loop: CASSQTHTDSTVLKGYTF. The CDR3 DNA sequence: TGTGCCAGCAGTCAAACGCACACCGACAGCACGGTATTGAAAGGCTACACCTTC.

The chain couples TRBV7-9 to TRBJ1-1; 7 bases map to TRBD1. The CDR3 contains 17 residues. Trimming removed 5 bases from V and 0 bases from J; junction bases left unmatched: 12. The germline gives CDR1 SEHNR, CDR2 FQNEAQ (reference sequence). The CDR3 DNA reads TGTGCCAGCAGCCCTTCCAAAACTACAGGGGTGAACACTGAAGCTTTCTTT. This translates into CASSPSKTTGVNTEAFF.

The J gene is TRBJ2-7, the V gene TRBV12-5; 9 nucleotides line up with TRBD1. Unmatched junction bases numbered 0, after V lost 6 bases and J lost 0 bases. Germline V gene lookup returns CDR1 LGHNT and CDR2 FRNRAP. This CDR3 region has 13 residues. The CDR3 reads CASGTGGSYEQYF. The DNA of the CDR3 is TGTGCTAGTGGGACAGGGGGCTCCTACGAGCAGTACTTC.

The rearrangement links TRBV6-5 to TRBJ1-6; D unclear. V was shortened by 5 bases and J by 7 bases, with 12 bases between the two germline ends. The CDR3 runs to 14 residues. Germline lookup yields CDR1 MNHEY and CDR2 SVGAGI. CDR3 residues: CASSRTGINSPLHF. CDR3 nucleotides: TGTGCCAGCAGTCGGACTGGCATAAATTCACCCCTCCACTTT.

This chain connects TRBV5-1 to TRBJ1-1, with D possibly being TRBD1 (6 bases). From germline, CDR1 is SGHRS and CDR2 YFSETQ. Trimming cost V 2 bases and J 6 bases, with 17 bases left between them. The CDR3 totals 15 residues. The CDR3 DNA is TGCGCCAGCAGCTTAGAACAGGGTACGAGGGCTGAAGCTTTCTTT. Its protein product is CASSLEQGTRAEAFF.

This chain joins TRBV9 and TRBJ1-2; D remains unclear. CDR1 SGDLS and CDR2 YYNGEE come from the germline V gene. V was pared by 3 bases and J by 8 bases, with 17 bases between. This CDR3 spans 14 amino acids. CDR3 residues: CASSARLRPEGYTF. The CDR3 nucleotides are TGTGCCAGCAGCGCCCGTTTGAGGCCTGAGGGCTACACCTTC.

The V and J genes are TRBV5-1 and TRBJ1-2; TRBD1 matches at 10 bases. With V trimmed by 5 bases and J by 6 bases, 4 bases remained unmatched. The germline V gene encodes CDR1 SGHRS and CDR2 YFSETQ. The length of the CDR3 is 13 residues. CDR3 protein: CASRPGTGDGYTF. Here the CDR3 DNA reads TGCGCCAGCAGACCCGGGACAGGGGATGGCTACACCTTC.

The chain carries TRBV6-5 and TRBJ1-1, with 9 bases that match TRBD1. V lost 7 bases and J lost 4; bases outside the gene matches: 7. Per the germline V gene, CDR1 is MNHEY and CDR2 is SVGAGI. This CDR3 has 14 residues. The CDR3 spells CASTYDRGGTEAFF. The CDR3 DNA sequence: TGTGCCAGCACCTACGACAGGGGGGGCACTGAAGCTTTCTTT.

V gene TRBV5-5 combines with J gene TRBJ1-2; D possibly corresponds to TRBD1 (6 bases). Germline values: CDR1 SGHKS, CDR2 YYEKEE (reference sequence). This CDR3 region has 15 residues. Trimming took off 2 bases at V and 8 bases at J, with 19 bases between the two ends. DNA of the CDR3: TGTGCCAGCAGCTTCCACTCCACGGCACAGGGCGGCTACACCTTC. This gives the protein CASSFHSTAQGGYTF. The full variable domain, in which reference TRBV5-5 and TRBJ1-2 provide the parts outside the CDR3, is DAGVTQSPTHLIKTRGQQVTLRCSPISGHKSVSWYQQVLGQGPQFIFQYYEKEERGRGNFPDRFSARQFPNYSSELNVNALLLGDSALYLCASSFHSTAQGGYTFGSGTRLTVV.

The chain combines TRBV3-1 (or the pseudogene TRBV3-2) with TRBJ2-3; 10 bases map to TRBD1. V was pared by 4 bases and J by 2 bases, with 6 bases of the junction left unmatched. The CDR3 has 16 amino acids. Germline CDR1 reads LGHDT; CDR2 reads YNNKEL (reference sequence). CDR3: CASSLSGTGATDTQYF. CDR3 DNA sequence: TGTGCCAGCAGCCTATCCGGGACAGGGGCCACAGATACGCAGTATTTT.

This rearrangement joins TRBV19 to TRBJ2-7; 10 bases are shared with TRBD1. CDR3 length equals 14 residues. The germline V gene encodes CDR1 LNHDA and CDR2 SQIVND (reference sequence). V lost 5 bases, J lost 5 bases, and 6 bases stayed unmatched. CDR3 region: CASSPDRGANEQYF. CDR3 nucleotides: TGTGCCAGTAGTCCGGACAGGGGGGCTAACGAGCAGTACTTC.

The chain couples TRBV12-3 or TRBV12-4 to TRBJ1-2, with D tentatively TRBD1 (6 bases). CDR3 length: 13 amino acids. V was cut by 4 bases and J by 4 bases, with 10 bases left in between. Here the CDR3 reads CASSSTGTYGYTF. In nucleotides, the CDR3 is TGTGCCAGCAGTTCGACAGGTACCTATGGCTACACCTTC.

The chain couples TRBV7-2 to TRBJ2-3; D is unclear. This CDR3 has 14 residues. V dropped 1 base and J dropped 3 bases, with 8 bases sitting between them. The germline gives CDR1 SGHTA, CDR2 FQGNSA. Here the CDR3 DNA reads TGTGCCAGCAGCTTAGGAACAGTAACAGATACGCAGTATTTT. Protein: CASSLGTVTDTQYF.

This clone came up once. The CDR3 loop reads CASSQDYSGTQYF. In DNA form, the CDR3 reads TGTGCCAGCAGCCAAGATTATTCCGGGACCCAGTACTTC. The chain recombines TRBV3-1 (or the pseudogene TRBV3-2) with TRBJ2-5; D uncertain. Germline-derived CDR1 and CDR2 are LGHDT and YNNKEL (reference sequence). V lost 0 bases, J lost 7 bases, and 9 bases lay in between. The CDR3 covers 13 residues.

This clone has just a few counts. V is TRBV7-3 and J is TRBJ2-2, with 11 positions matching TRBD2. Trimming removed 2 bases from V and 4 bases from J; junction bases left unmatched: 3. Germline CDR1 SGHTA, CDR2 FQGTGA. This CDR3 has 16 residues. For the CDR3, the DNA is TGTGCCAGCAGCTTAGCCGGGACTAGCGGCACCGGGGAGCTGTTTTTT. It encodes CASSLAGTSGTGELFF.

The genes are TRBV11-3 and TRBJ2-1; TRBD2 aligns across 8 bases. CDR1 and CDR2 (germline): SGHNT, YENEEA. The V and J ends lost 1 base and 4 bases, in that order; junction bases with no gene match: 9. CDR3 length: 17 residues. The CDR3 region is CASSLGLAGRRYNEQFF. As DNA, the CDR3 is TGTGCCAGCAGCTTAGGCTTAGCGGGAAGGAGATACAATGAGCAGTTCTTC.

This rearrangement joins TRBV6-2 or TRBV6-3 to TRBJ1-5; D unresolved. This CDR3 has 16 amino acids. V lost 4 bases and J lost 0, with 13 bases in between. CDR1 is MNHEY, CDR2 SVGEGT, per germline. The CDR3 reads CASSSVGGISNQPQHF. CDR3 coding DNA: TGTGCCAGCAGTTCCGTCGGAGGTATTAGCAATCAGCCCCAGCATTTT.

J is TRBJ1-1 and V is TRBV6-1, with D tentatively TRBD1 (6 bases). V lost 2 bases to trimming and J lost 3 bases, with 19 bases between them. The germline gives CDR1 MNHNS, CDR2 SASEGT. This CDR3 contains 17 residues. CDR3 amino acids: CASSETGQGTKHTEAFF. The DNA of the CDR3 is TGTGCCAGCAGTGAAACGGGGCAAGGGACAAAACACACTGAAGCTTTCTTT.